These T cell receptor beta chains were read from a single sample in a study of T cells in Graves' hyperthyroidism and ophthalmopathy. TCRdb reanalysed the multiplex PCR reads using MiXCR and keeps one entry per CDR3 protein. This table has almost 600,000 distinct CDR3 sequences, about 43% appearing once. The sequenced sample was peripheral blood or thyroid tissue (not recorded which). The source of these receptors is a woman aged 18 to 35 with Graves' hyperthyroidism. Each CDR3 is given with its conserved first and last residue. The D gene is left open where the match is weak. Only part of the rows carry a size: once, few, many, or a class if the clone is expanded.

v_call	cdr3_length	j_call	d_call	clone_size	cdr3_nt	cdr3_aa
TRBV7-2	14	TRBJ1-2	.	.	TGTGCCAGCAGGCCTTCGCGGGGATACAATGGCTACACCTTC	CASRPSRGYNGYTF
TRBV29-1	11	TRBJ1-1	.	.	TGCAGCGTTGGGGGGGCAGGTGAAGCTTTCTTT	CSVGGAGEAFF
TRBV27	16	TRBJ2-7	.	many	TGTGCCAGCTCCCCTAGTCCTGCGGGACCTACCTACGAGCAGTACTTC	CASSPSPAGPTYEQYF
TRBV12-3/TRBV12-4	13	TRBJ1-2	TRBD1	many	TGTGCCAGCAGTTGGACAGGGACGTTGGGCTACACCTTC	CASSWTGTLGYTF
TRBV19	13	TRBJ2-7	.	.	TGTGCCAGTAGCAAAGGAGGGTTCGACGAGCAGTACTTC	CASSKGGFDEQYF
TRBV29-1	10	TRBJ2-5	.	.	TGCAGCTTGTACCAAGAGACCCAGTACTTC	CSLYQETQYF
TRBV6-5	19	TRBJ2-7	TRBD1	.	TGTGCCAGCAGCCGTCGTGTGGTTGATTTGGCAGGGGGCCTCTACGAGCAGTACTTC	CASSRRVVDLAGGLYEQYF
TRBV2	20	TRBJ2-1	TRBD2	.	TGTGCCAGCACAATTGGGACAGGGACTAGCGGAGGGCATAGTTCCAATGAGCAGTTCTTC	CASTIGTGTSGGHSSNEQFF
TRBV5-6	14	TRBJ1-6	TRBD1	many	TGTGCCAGCAGTCCCGGGACAGTAATTTCACCCCTCCACTTT	CASSPGTVISPLHF
TRBV7-2	15	TRBJ2-3	TRBD2	.	TGTGCCAGCAGTGCAAACGGGGGGGCGGGAGATACGCAGTATTTT	CASSANGGAGDTQYF
TRBV9	18	TRBJ1-4	.	.	TGTGCCAGCAGTTCCCGGACTAGCGGGACCACAACTAATGAAAAACTGTTTTTT	CASSSRTSGTTTNEKLFF
TRBV6-5	15	TRBJ2-3	TRBD2	few	TGTGCCAGCAGTCTAGCGGGAGTGTATGCAGATACGCAGTATTTT	CASSLAGVYADTQYF
TRBV20-1	15	TRBJ1-4	TRBD1	many	TGCAGTGCTAGAGTCACAGCAGGGGGCAATGAAAAACTGTTTTTT	CSARVTAGGNEKLFF
TRBV12-3/TRBV12-4	15	TRBJ2-1	.	.	TGTGCCAGCAGTTTCAGTAAGGGGTGTTACAATGAGCAGTTCTTC	CASSFSKGCYNEQFF
TRBV10-3	15	TRBJ2-5	TRBD1	.	TGTGCCATCAGTGCGGACGGGACAGGAACGCAGACCCAGTACTTC	CAISADGTGTQTQYF
TRBV19	17	TRBJ2-2	.	.	TGTGCCAGTAGTATTACAAGGGGGGGCGCCTACACCGGGGAGCTGTTTTTT	CASSITRGGAYTGELFF
TRBV4-3	14	TRBJ1-2	.	many	TGCGCCAGCAGCCAAGGGCAACAGGCCTATGGCTACACCTTC	CASSQGQQAYGYTF
TRBV5-1	14	TRBJ1-4	.	many	TGTGCCAGCAGCTTCGAGGCAACTAATGAAAAACTGTTTTTT	CASSFEATNEKLFF
TRBV4-2	13	TRBJ1-1	.	many	TGTGCCAGCAGCCGAGAAGACGGGAGTGAAGCTTTCTTT	CASSREDGSEAFF
TRBV6-1	12	TRBJ2-1	.	.	TGTGCCAGCAGTGAAGGGAGTACTGAGCAGTTCTTC	CASSEGSTEQFF
TRBV6-1	15	TRBJ1-5	.	.	TGTGCCAGCAGTGATCAGGGGTACTCGGATCAGCCCCAGCATTTT	CASSDQGYSDQPQHF
TRBV29-1	13	TRBJ2-5	.	.	TGCAGCGTGGGGGGCCCGTGGCAAGAGACCCAGTACTTC	CSVGGPWQETQYF
TRBV10-3	14	TRBJ2-7	TRBD2	many	TGTGCCATCACGTCTAGCGGGAACGCGTACGAGCAGTACTTC	CAITSSGNAYEQYF
TRBV20-1	16	TRBJ2-2	.	many	TGCAGTGCTAGCGGCGACGGGACCAACTCTTGGGGGGAGCTGTTTTTT	CSASGDGTNSWGELFF
TRBV7-8	13	TRBJ1-1	.	once	TGCGCCAGCAGCGTGGCGGGATTGGGTGAAGCTTTCTTT	CASSVAGLGEAFF
TRBV20-1	16	TRBJ1-2	.	many	TGCAGTGCTTTCCCTGCTGACAGACCGGGGGACTATGGCTACACCTTC	CSAFPADRPGDYGYTF
TRBV20-1	14	TRBJ1-1	.	many	TGCAGTGCTAGGGAAACAGGGAGAGGGACTGAAGCTTTCTTT	CSARETGRGTEAFF
TRBV6-6	15	TRBJ2-2	TRBD2	.	TGTGCCAGCGCTAGCGGGATGAGGGACACCGGGGAGCTGTTTTTT	CASASGMRDTGELFF
TRBV3-1	15	TRBJ1-5	.	many	TGTGCCAGCAGCCAAGATCTTGGGGGAGGTCAGCCCCAGCATTTT	CASSQDLGGGQPQHF
TRBV25-1	15	TRBJ1-2	.	.	TGTGCCAGCAGTGCTAGTCGGGGAGGGAACTATGGCTACACCTTC	CASSASRGGNYGYTF
TRBV7-8	17	TRBJ1-2	TRBD1	many	TGTGCCAGCAGCTTAGCGGGGGGAGACAGGGCCCTGTATGGCTACACCTTC	CASSLAGGDRALYGYTF